This paragraph covers one T cell receptor beta chain sequence. Its matching antigen is unknown. Germline-derived CDR1 and CDR2 are ENHRY and SYGVKD. The CDR3 is 14 amino acids. The V end lost 3 bases, the J end lost 3 bases, and 11 bases lay between the germline ends. The sample is drawn from a study of OX40 agonist ivuxolimab in advanced cancers. On the study more broadly: Patients' therapy was ivuxolimab, an antibody that acts as an agonist of OX40 (CD134). Partial responses were recorded for three patients, including one with hepatocellular carcinoma and two with cutaneous melanoma.

Sequencing was performed with immunoSEQ multiplex PCR; in TCRdb, only in-frame clones are kept and a portion is missing. The sample lists roughly 53,000 clones, about 90% occurring once. Study-wide results and limits: At 0.1 to 3.0 mg/kg, CD4+ and CD8+ blood T cells expanded clonally by week 6. The mean number of expanded clones was higher in CD8+ T cells than in CD4+.

Material: CD4+ or CD8+ T cells sorted from blood, obtained in a trial of the OX40 agonist ivuxolimab. This clonotype was obtained from an adult with an advanced solid tumor such as melanoma, head and neck, liver or kidney cancer. The V and J genes are TRBV10-3 and TRBJ1-2; D might be TRBD1 (6 bases). The CDR3 nucleotides read TGTGCCATCAGTGAACAGGGCCGGGACTATGGCTACACCTTC. Translating it yields CAISEQGRDYGYTF.